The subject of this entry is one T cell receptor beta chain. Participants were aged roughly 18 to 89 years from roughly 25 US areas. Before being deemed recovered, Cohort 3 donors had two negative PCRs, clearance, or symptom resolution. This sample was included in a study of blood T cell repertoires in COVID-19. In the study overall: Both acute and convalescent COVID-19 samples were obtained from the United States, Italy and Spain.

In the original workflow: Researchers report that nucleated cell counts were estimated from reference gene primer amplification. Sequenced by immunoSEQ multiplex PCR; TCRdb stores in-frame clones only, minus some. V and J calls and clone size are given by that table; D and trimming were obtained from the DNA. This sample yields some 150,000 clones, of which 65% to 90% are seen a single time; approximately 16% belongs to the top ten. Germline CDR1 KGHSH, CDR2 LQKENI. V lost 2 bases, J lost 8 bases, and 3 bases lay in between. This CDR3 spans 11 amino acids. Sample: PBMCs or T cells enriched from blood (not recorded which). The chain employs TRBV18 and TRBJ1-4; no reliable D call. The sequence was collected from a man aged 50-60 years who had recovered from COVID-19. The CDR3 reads CASSPGEKLFF. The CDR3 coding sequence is TGTGCCAGCTCACCAGGCGAAAAACTGTTTTTT.